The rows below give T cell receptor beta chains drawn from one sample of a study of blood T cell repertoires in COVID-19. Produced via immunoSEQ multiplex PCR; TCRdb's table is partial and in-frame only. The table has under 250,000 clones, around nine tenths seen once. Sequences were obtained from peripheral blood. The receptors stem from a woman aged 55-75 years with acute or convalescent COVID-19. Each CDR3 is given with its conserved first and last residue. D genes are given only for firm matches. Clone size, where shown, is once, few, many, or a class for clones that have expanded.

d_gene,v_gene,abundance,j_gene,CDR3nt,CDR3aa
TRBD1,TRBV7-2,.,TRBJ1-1,TGTGCCAGCAGCTGGACAGGGACGCCTCCCACTGAAGCTTTCTTT,CASSWTGTPPTEAFF
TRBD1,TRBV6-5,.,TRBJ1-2,TGTGCCAGCAGTAGGACAGGTGCGTTTAACTATGGCTACACCTTC,CASSRTGAFNYGYTF
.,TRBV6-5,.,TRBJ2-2,TGTGCCAGCAGTTACTCTGCTAGCGGGGAGCTGTTTTTT,CASSYSASGELFF
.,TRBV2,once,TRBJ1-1,TGTGCCAGCAGAAACAAGGGGCATTACAACACTGAAGCTTTCTTT,CASRNKGHYNTEAFF
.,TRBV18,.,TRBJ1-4,TGTGCCAGCTCACCAGGGACGGGGGAAAGTGAAAGACTGTTTTTT,CASSPGTGESERLFF
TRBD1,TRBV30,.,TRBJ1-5,TGTGCCTGGTCCTCTGGATGGGACAGGGGATCGAGTCAGCCCCAGCATTTT,CAWSSGWDRGSSQPQHF
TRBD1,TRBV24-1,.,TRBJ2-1,TGTGCCACCAGTGATCCGACAGGGGGCATCTACAATGAGCAGTTCTTC,CATSDPTGGIYNEQFF
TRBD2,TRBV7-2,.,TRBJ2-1,TGTGCCAGCACCGGAACTAGCGACAATGAGCAGTTCTTC,CASTGTSDNEQFF
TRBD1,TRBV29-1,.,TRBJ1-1,TGCAGCGTTGACTCTGACAGGGTAAACACTGAAGCTTTCTTT,CSVDSDRVNTEAFF
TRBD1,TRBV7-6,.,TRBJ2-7,TGTGCCAGCAGCTTTTCTCCGGGACAGGGTGAACGGAGCTCCTACGAGCAGTACTTC,CASSFSPGQGERSSYEQYF
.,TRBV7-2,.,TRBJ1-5,TGTGCCAGCAGCCCTCAGGGGTCACAGCCCCAGCATTTT,CASSPQGSQPQHF
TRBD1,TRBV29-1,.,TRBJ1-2,TGCAGCGTTGAAAACAGGGGTTTTGATGGCTACACCTTC,CSVENRGFDGYTF
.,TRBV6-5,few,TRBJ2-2,TGTGCCAGCAGTCGTGAGGTCAGGGCCACCGGGGAGCTGTTTTTT,CASSREVRATGELFF
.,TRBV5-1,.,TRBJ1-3,TGCGCCAGCAGCTTGGCTCAGCGTAACTCTGGAAACACCATATATTTT,CASSLAQRNSGNTIYF
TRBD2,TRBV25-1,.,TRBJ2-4,TGTGCCAGCAGTGACCCGGGGGGGGTAGCCAAAAACATTCAGTACTTC,CASSDPGGVAKNIQYF
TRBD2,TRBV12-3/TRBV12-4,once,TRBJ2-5,TGTGCCAGCAGTCCAGGGACTAAAGAGACCCAGTACTTC,CASSPGTKETQYF
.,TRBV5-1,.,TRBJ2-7,TGCGCCAGCAGCTTGGGGGGGCTTACCTACGAGCAGTACTTC,CASSLGGLTYEQYF
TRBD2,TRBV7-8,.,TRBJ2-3,TGTGCCAGCAGCTTAAATCCGAGGGGAGCGGGGGGGCGGAGTACAGATACGCAGTATTTT,CASSLNPRGAGGRSTDTQYF
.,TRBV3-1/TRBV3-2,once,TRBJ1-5,TGTGCCAGCAGCCACTCAGGGATGCAGCCCCAGCATTTT,CASSHSGMQPQHF
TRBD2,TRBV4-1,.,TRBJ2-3,TGCGCCAGCAGGCCTTCGACTAGCGGGGACCCGCCTAGCACAGATACGCAGTATTTT,CASRPSTSGDPPSTDTQYF
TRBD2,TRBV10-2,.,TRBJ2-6,TGCGCCAGCCGTCCCGGGGGGGTAGGGGCCAACGTCCTGACTTTC,CASRPGGVGANVLTF
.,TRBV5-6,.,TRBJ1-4,TGTGCCAGCAGCCCACTCAGGGATACTAATGAAAAACTGTTTTTT,CASSPLRDTNEKLFF
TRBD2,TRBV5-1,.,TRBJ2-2,TGCGCCAGCAGCTTCTTCCCGCTAGCGGGAGGAACCACCGGGGAGCTGTTTTTT,CASSFFPLAGGTTGELFF
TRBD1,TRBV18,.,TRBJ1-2,TGTGCCAGCTCATCCATATCAACTCAGGGACAGGGGGCCCATGGCTACACCTTC,CASSSISTQGQGAHGYTF
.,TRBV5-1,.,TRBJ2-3,TGCGCCAGCAGCAGGATGTCTAGCGGCACAGATACGCAGTATTTT,CASSRMSSGTDTQYF
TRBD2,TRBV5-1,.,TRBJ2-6,TGCGCCAGCAGCCCGAGCGGGGGGACCTCTGGGGCCAACGTCCTGACTTTC,CASSPSGGTSGANVLTF
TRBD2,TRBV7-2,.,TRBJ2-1,TGTGCCAGCAGCTTAGCGCGGACGGGAGGGGGGAATGAGCAGTTCTTC,CASSLARTGGGNEQFF
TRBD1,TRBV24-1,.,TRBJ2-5,TGTGCCACCAGTGATTTTGCGGGACAGGGCAGGGAGACCCAGTACTTC,CATSDFAGQGRETQYF
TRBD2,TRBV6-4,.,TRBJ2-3,TGTGCCAGCAGTTTAGGACTAGGCACAGATACGCAGTATTTT,CASSLGLGTDTQYF
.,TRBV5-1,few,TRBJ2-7,TGCGCCAGCAGCTTGGGGTTAAGAGCTGAGCAGTACTTC,CASSLGLRAEQYF
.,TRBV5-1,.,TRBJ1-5,TGCGCCAGCAGCTTGGATGGACTGAGCAATCAGCCCCAGCATTTT,CASSLDGLSNQPQHF
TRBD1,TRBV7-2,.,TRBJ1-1,TGTGCCAGCAGCTTAGAAATTCGGGACAGGGCCCTCCTCAACACTGAAGCTTTCTTT,CASSLEIRDRALLNTEAFF
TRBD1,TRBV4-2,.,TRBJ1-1,TGTGCCAGCAGCCAACCGGGGACAGGGGGCACTGAAGCTTTCTTT,CASSQPGTGGTEAFF
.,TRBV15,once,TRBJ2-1,TGTGCCACCAGCAGCCTCGCGTGGGGGGCCTACAATGAGCAGTTCTTC,CATSSLAWGAYNEQFF
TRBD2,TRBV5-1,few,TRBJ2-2,TGCGCCAGCAGCACAGCTAGCGGGCCGAACACCGGGGAGCTGTTTTTT,CASSTASGPNTGELFF
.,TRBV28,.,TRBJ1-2,TGTGCCAGCAGTTTACGCAGGAACTATGGCTACACCTTC,CASSLRRNYGYTF
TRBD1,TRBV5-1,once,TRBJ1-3,TGCGCCAGCAGCTCAGGGGGCGGTGGAAACACCATATATTTT,CASSSGGGGNTIYF